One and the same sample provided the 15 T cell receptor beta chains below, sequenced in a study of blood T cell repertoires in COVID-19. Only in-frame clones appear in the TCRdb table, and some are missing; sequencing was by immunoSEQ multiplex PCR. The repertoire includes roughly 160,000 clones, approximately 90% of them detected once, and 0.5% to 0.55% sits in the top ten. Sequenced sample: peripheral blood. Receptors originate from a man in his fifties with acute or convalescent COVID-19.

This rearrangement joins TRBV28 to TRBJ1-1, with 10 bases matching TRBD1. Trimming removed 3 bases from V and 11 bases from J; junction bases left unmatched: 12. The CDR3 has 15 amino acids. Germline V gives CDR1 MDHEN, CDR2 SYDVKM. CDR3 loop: CASSFRPGQGRKAFF. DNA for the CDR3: TGTGCCAGCAGTTTCCGACCGGGACAGGGGAGGAAGGCTTTCTTT.

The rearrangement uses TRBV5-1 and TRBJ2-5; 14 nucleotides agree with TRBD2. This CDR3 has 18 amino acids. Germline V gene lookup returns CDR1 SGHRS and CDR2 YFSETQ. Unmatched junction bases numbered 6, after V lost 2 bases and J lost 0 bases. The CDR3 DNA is TGCGCCAGCAGCTTCGGGACTAGCGGGAGCCCGTACCAAGAGACCCAGTACTTC. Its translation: CASSFGTSGSPYQETQYF. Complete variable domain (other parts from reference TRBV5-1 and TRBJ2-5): KAGVTQTPRYLIKTRGQQVTLSCSPISGHRSVSWYQQTPGQGLQFLFEYFSETQRNKGNFPGRFSGRQFSNSRSEMNVSTLELGDSALYLCASSFGTSGSPYQETQYFGPGTRLLVL.

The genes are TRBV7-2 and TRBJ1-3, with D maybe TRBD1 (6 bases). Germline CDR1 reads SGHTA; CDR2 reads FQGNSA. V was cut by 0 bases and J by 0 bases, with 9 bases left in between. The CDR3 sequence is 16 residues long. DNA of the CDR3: TGTGCCAGCAGCTTAGCGGGACATTACTCTGGAAACACCATATATTTT. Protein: CASSLAGHYSGNTIYF.

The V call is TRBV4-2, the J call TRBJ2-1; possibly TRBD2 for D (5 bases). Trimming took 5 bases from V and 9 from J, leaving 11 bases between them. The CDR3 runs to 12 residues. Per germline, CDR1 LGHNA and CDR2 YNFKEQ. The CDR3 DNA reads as TGTGCCAGCAGCGAGAGTCGGGGTGAGCAGTTCTTC. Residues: CASSESRGEQFF.

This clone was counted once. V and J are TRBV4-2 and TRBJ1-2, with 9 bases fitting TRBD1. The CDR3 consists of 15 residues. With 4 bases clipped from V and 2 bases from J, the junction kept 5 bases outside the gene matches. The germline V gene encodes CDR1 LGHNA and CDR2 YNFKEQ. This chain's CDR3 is CASSRRDRENYGYTF. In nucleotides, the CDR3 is TGTGCCAGCAGCCGCCGGGACAGGGAAAACTATGGCTACACCTTC.

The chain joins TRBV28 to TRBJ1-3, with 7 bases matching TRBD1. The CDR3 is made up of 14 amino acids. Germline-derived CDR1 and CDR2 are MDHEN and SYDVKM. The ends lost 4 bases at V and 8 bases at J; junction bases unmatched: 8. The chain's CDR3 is CASSSGQAIDTIYF. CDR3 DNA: TGTGCCAGCAGTTCAGGACAGGCGATAGACACCATATATTTT.

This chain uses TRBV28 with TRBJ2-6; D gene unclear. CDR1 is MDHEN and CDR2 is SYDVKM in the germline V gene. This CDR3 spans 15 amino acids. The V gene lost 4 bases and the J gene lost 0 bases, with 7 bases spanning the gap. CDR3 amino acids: CASSSRGSGANVLTF. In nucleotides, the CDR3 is TGTGCCAGCAGTTCTAGAGGCTCTGGGGCCAACGTCCTGACTTTC. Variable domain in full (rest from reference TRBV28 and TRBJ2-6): DVKVTQSSRYLVKRTGEKVFLECVQDMDHENMFWYRQDPGLGLRLIYFSYDVKMKEKGDIPEGYSVSREKKERFSLILESASTNQTSMYLCASSSRGSGANVLTFGAGSRLTVL.

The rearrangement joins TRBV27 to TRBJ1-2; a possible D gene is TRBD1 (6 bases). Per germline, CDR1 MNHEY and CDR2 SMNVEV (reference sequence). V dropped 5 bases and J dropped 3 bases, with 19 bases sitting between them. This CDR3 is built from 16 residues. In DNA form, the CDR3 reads TGTGCCAGCAGTCCCTTCAGTCGGACAGCCTACTATGGCTACACCTTC. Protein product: CASSPFSRTAYYGYTF.

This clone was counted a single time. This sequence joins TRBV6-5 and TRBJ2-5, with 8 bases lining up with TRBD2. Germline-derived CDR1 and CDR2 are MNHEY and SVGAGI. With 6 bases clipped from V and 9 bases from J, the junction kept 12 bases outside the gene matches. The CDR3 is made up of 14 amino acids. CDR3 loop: CASSHRATREAQYF. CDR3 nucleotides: TGTGCCAGCAGCCACAGGGCCACGCGGGAGGCCCAGTACTTC.

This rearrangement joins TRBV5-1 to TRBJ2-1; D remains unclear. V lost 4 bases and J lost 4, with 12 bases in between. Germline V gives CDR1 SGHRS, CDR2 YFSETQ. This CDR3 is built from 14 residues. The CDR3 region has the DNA TGCGCCAGCAGCCTCCCTCCCCCTTACAATGAGCAGTTCTTC. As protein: CASSLPPPYNEQFF.

The CDR3 reads CASSTGTGPGNTIYF. The CDR3, as DNA: TGTGCCAGCAGCACCGGGACAGGGCCTGGAAACACCATATATTTT. V is TRBV11-2 and J is TRBJ1-3; 9 nucleotides line up with TRBD1. The germline V gene has CDR1 SGHAT and CDR2 FQNNGV. The CDR3 is 15 residues long. The J segment lost 2 bases and the V segment lost 5 bases, leaving 4 bases of the junction unmatched.

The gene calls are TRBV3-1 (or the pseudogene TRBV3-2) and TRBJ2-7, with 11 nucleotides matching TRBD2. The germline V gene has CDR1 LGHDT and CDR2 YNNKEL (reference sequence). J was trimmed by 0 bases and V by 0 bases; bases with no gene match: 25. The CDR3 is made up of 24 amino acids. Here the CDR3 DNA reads TGTGCCAGCAGCCAAGAGCCCCTAGCGGGAGGTCGATCGGGAGACCTTTCTAGCTCCTACGAGCAGTACTTC. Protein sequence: CASSQEPLAGGRSGDLSSSYEQYF.

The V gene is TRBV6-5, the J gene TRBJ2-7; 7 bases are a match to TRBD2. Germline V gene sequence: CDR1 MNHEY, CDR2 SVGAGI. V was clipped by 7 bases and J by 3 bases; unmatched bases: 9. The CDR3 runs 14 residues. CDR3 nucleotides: TGTGCCAGCACCTCTAGCGGAGGAGTCTACGAGCAGTACTTC. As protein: CASTSSGGVYEQYF.

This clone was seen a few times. The CDR3 sequence is CASSEGLDFNSPLHF. The CDR3 bases are TGCGCCAGCAGCGAGGGACTGGATTTCAATTCACCCCTCCACTTT. The J gene is TRBJ1-6, the V gene TRBV5-1, with a weak D call TRBD1 (5 bases). Trimming removed 4 bases at V and 7 bases at J, with 15 bases between. This CDR3 has 15 residues. The V gene's germline CDR1 is SGHRS and CDR2 YFSETQ.

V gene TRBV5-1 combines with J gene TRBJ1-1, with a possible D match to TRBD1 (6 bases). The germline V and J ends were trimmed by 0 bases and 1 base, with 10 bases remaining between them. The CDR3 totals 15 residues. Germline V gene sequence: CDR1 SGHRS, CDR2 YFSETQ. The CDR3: CASSLALDRNTEAFF. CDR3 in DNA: TGCGCCAGCAGCTTGGCCCTGGACAGGAACACTGAAGCTTTCTTT.